This T cell receptor (beta chain) was sequenced in a study of shared clonotypes between healthy human individuals. Study observations and caveats: Sequencing depth was predicted to influence how clonotypes are shared among donors.

The authors divided CD4+ cells into CD45RA+ naive and CD45RA-negative memory subsets. This CDR3 spans 13 amino acids. V lost 5 bases to trimming and J lost 11 bases, with 16 bases between them. The germline gives CDR1 LNHDA, CDR2 SQIVND (reference sequence). The DNA input per sorted-subset replicate PCR was around 200 ng, corresponding to around 28,000 T cell genomes. The assay was immunoSEQ multiplex PCR, and TCRdb's table has in-frame clones only and misses some. The sample shows about 2,500,000 clones, around nine tenths of them seen only once. As concerns this clone: Its antigen remains unknown.

Sequenced material: naive CD4+ T cells sorted from blood. The sample's subset: CD45RA+ positively selected. The receptor's source is a man aged 18 to 35 in good health. The genes are TRBV19 and TRBJ2-1; D could derive from TRBD1 or TRBD2 (7 bases each). The CDR3 here is CASSLQGGVKQFF. The CDR3 nucleotides are TGTGCCAGTAGTCTCCAGGGGGGGGTGAAGCAGTTCTTC.